The 29 T cell receptor beta chains presented below share a single source sample, sequenced in a study of shared clonotypes between healthy human individuals. Assay: immunoSEQ multiplex PCR; the TCRdb copy retains only in-frame clones and omits some. The sample shows about 2.1 million clones, around 95% of them seen only once. It was CD45RO-negative cells, positively selected for CCR7, that made up naive CD8 cells, with terminally differentiated effector memory CD45RA+ cells excluded. The sample consisted of naive CD8+ T cells from PBMCs. These TCRs come from a man between 18 and 35 years old in good health. Some clones in this sample may be carry-over from other donors' samples.

As regards this clone: Other DNA sequences in this sample translate to the same CDR3. The gene calls are TRBV4-1 and TRBJ2-7; no clear D gene. The CDR3 covers 12 residues. Trimming left V 4 bases short and J 3 bases short, with 7 bases between. Looked up from germline, CDR1 is MGHRA and CDR2 is YSYEKL. Written as DNA, the CDR3 is TGCGCCAGCAGCCTCCGTGGCTACGAGCAGTACTTC. Amino acids: CASSLRGYEQYF.

The J gene is TRBJ2-7, the V gene TRBV30; no clear D gene. Germline CDR1 GTSNPN, CDR2 SVGIG (reference sequence). The CDR3 loop spans 15 amino acids. The V end was cut by 1 base, the J end by 5 bases, with 18 bases between. The DNA of the CDR3 is TGTGCCTGGAGTGACTACCCCGTCCCGGGCGACGAGCAGTACTTC. The encoded protein is CAWSDYPVPGDEQYF.

The chain couples TRBV19 to TRBJ2-2; possibly TRBD1 for D (7 bases). CDR1 and CDR2 (germline): LNHDA, SQIVND (reference sequence). V was cut by 5 bases and J by 0 bases, with 22 bases left in between. This CDR3 has 19 residues. The CDR3 reads CASSVRRQGGHSNTGELFF. In DNA form, the CDR3 reads TGTGCCAGTAGTGTTCGTCGTCAGGGGGGTCACTCGAACACCGGGGAGCTGTTTTTT.

This clone was counted a single time. V is TRBV7-8 and J is TRBJ2-7; D is uncertain. The germline V gene encodes CDR1 SGHVS and CDR2 FQNEAQ. The CDR3 has 14 residues. V lost 1 base to trimming and J lost 4 bases, with 11 bases between them. The CDR3 here is CASSLVGGGYEQYF. The CDR3 region has the DNA TGTGCCAGCAGCTTAGTCGGTGGTGGTTACGAGCAGTACTTC.

The rearrangement links TRBV4-2 to TRBJ2-7, with unresolved D. CDR1 and CDR2 (germline): LGHNA, YNFKEQ. With 3 bases removed from V and 0 bases from J, the gap between germline ends came to 15 bases. The CDR3 length is 16 residues. The CDR3 coding sequence is TGTGCCAGCAGCCACAACTTATTCGGCGGCTCCTACGAGCAGTACTTC. It encodes CASSHNLFGGSYEQYF.

The chain carries TRBV6-1 and TRBJ2-1; a weak D match, TRBD2 (6 bases). This CDR3 has 16 amino acids. The V gene's germline CDR1 is MNHNS and CDR2 SASEGT. V lost 4 bases and J 0 bases, leaving 13 bases between the germline ends. The CDR3 DNA is TGTGCCAGCAGTGCCGCGGGGTCGAGCTCCTACAATGAGCAGTTCTTC. The encoded protein is CASSAAGSSSYNEQFF.

The chain is built from TRBV6-1 and TRBJ2-7, with 14 bases matching TRBD2. The CDR3 has 16 amino acids. The trim removed 0 bases at V and 8 bases at J, leaving 6 bases unmatched. Germline V gene lookup returns CDR1 MNHNS and CDR2 SASEGT. The CDR3 spells CASSEAPGLAGVKQYF. The CDR3, as DNA: TGTGCCAGCAGTGAAGCCCCGGGACTAGCGGGAGTAAAGCAGTACTTC.

The V call is TRBV6-5, the J call TRBJ2-7; 8 positions agree with TRBD1. Germline V gives CDR1 MNHEY, CDR2 SVGAGI. V lost 1 base to trimming and J lost 6 bases; unmatched junction nucleotides: 5. The CDR3 length is 14 residues. For the CDR3, the DNA is TGTGCCAGCAGTTACTACCCAGGGGGCACCGAGCAGTACTTC. It codes for CASSYYPGGTEQYF.

V usage is TRBV5-6 and J usage is TRBJ2-1; 7 bases are shared with TRBD1. V gave up 6 bases and J gave up 1 base; unmatched junction bases: 4. Germline V gives CDR1 SGHDT, CDR2 YYEEEE. The CDR3 covers 14 residues. The CDR3 loop reads CASNSGQSYNEQFF. The CDR3 DNA reads as TGTGCCAGCAACTCGGGACAGTCCTACAATGAGCAGTTCTTC.

The V gene is TRBV4-1, the J gene TRBJ1-1, with D possibly TRBD1 on 5 matching bases. From germline, CDR1 is MGHRA and CDR2 YSYEKL. The CDR3 length is 14 residues. Trimming shortened V by 1 base and J by 5 bases, and 11 bases separated the two germline ends. This chain's CDR3 is CASSQAGGRTEAFF. CDR3 sequence (DNA): TGCGCCAGCAGCCAAGCGGGGGGGAGGACTGAAGCTTTCTTT.

The CDR3 sequence: CASSEGSVKGNYGYTF. The CDR3 DNA sequence: TGTGCCAGCAGTGAGGGTAGTGTTAAGGGTAACTATGGCTACACCTTC. This chain joins TRBV6-1 and TRBJ1-2; D uncertain. Germline CDR1 MNHNS, CDR2 SASEGT. The V gene lost 3 bases and the J gene lost 1 base, with 15 bases spanning the gap. The CDR3 is 16 residues long.

The rearrangement links TRBV28 to TRBJ1-6, with 8 positions matching TRBD1. Trimming took 6 bases from V and 4 from J; bases not matched to a gene: 8. This CDR3 region has 16 residues. Germline V gene sequence: CDR1 MDHEN, CDR2 SYDVKM. The CDR3 region is CASRLARGLYNSPLHF. The CDR3 DNA follows: TGTGCCAGCAGGCTAGCCAGGGGGCTTTATAATTCACCCCTCCACTTT.

The rearrangement joins TRBV5-6 to TRBJ1-2, with unresolved D. The CDR3 sequence is 13 residues long. V was clipped by 3 bases and J by 8 bases, with 14 bases between them. The germline CDR1 and CDR2 sequences are SGHDT and YYEEEE. The CDR3 DNA sequence: TGTGCCAGCAGCTCGCTGACCGGCGAGGGCTACACCTTC. Translated: CASSSLTGEGYTF.

The gene calls are TRBV7-6 and TRBJ2-2; either TRBD1 or TRBD2 may fit D (5 bases each). The CDR3 has 14 residues. The germline V gene has CDR1 SGHVS and CDR2 FNYEAQ. V was trimmed by 6 bases and J by 7 bases, leaving 15 bases between them. The CDR3 here is CASRMGPGNGELFF. For the CDR3, the DNA is TGTGCCAGCAGGATGGGACCGGGAAACGGGGAGCTGTTTTTT.

As DNA, the CDR3 is TGTGCCTGGACCCAGGGAAGTTTTGGATCCTACGAGCAGTACTTC. This gives the protein CAWTQGSFGSYEQYF. The V gene is TRBV30, the J gene TRBJ2-7, with a weak D call TRBD1 (5 bases). CDR3 length: 15 residues. Trimming cost V 4 bases and J 1 base, with 17 bases left between them. From germline, CDR1 is GTSNPN and CDR2 SVGIG (reference sequence). Supplemented by reference TRBV30 and TRBJ2-7, the full variable domain reads SQTIHQWPATLVQPVGSPLSLECTVEGTSNPNLYWYRQAAGRGLQLLFYSVGIGQISSEVPQNLSASRPQDRQFILSSKKLLLSDSGFYLCAWTQGSFGSYEQYFGPGTRLTVT.

The V and J genes are TRBV28 and TRBJ1-1; D might be TRBD1 (6 bases). V was clipped by 8 bases and J by 3 bases, with 16 bases between them. Germline CDR1 is MDHEN and CDR2 is SYDVKM. CDR3 length equals 14 residues. The CDR3 DNA reads as TGTGCCAGCGGGGGCGGTGCGGGGGACACTGAAGCTTTCTTT. This translates into CASGGGAGDTEAFF.

This sequence joins TRBV5-1 and TRBJ2-3, with D perhaps being TRBD1 or TRBD2 (5 bases each). Trimming shortened V by 0 bases and J by 2 bases, and 10 bases separated the two germline ends. This CDR3 has 15 amino acids. Germline V gene data show CDR1 as SGHRS and CDR2 as YFSETQ. Written as DNA, the CDR3 is TGCGCCAGCAGCTTGGGCTGGGGGAACACAGATACGCAGTATTTT. Translating it yields CASSLGWGNTDTQYF. Variable domain in full (rest from reference TRBV5-1 and TRBJ2-3): KAGVTQTPRYLIKTRGQQVTLSCSPISGHRSVSWYQQTPGQGLQFLFEYFSETQRNKGNFPGRFSGRQFSNSRSEMNVSTLELGDSALYLCASSLGWGNTDTQYFGPGTRLTVL.

This clone came up once. The rearrangement links TRBV27 to TRBJ2-7; TRBD2 aligns across 7 bases. V shed 5 bases and J 4 bases; nucleotides not matched to a gene: 14. The CDR3 has 16 amino acids. Germline lookup yields CDR1 MNHEY and CDR2 SMNVEV (reference sequence). CDR3 nucleotide sequence: TGTGCCAGCAGTACAAAAGGGCGGGAGAAGCCGTACGAGCAGTACTTC. Amino acids: CASSTKGREKPYEQYF.

The chain carries TRBV27 and TRBJ2-7, with D perhaps given as TRBD1 or TRBD2 (5 bases each). Germline values: CDR1 MNHEY, CDR2 SMNVEV (reference sequence). V lost 1 base to trimming and J lost 5 bases, with 18 bases between them. CDR3 length equals 16 residues. DNA of the CDR3: TGTGCCAGCAGTTTATGGGGCAGGGAGTTGGTCCACGAGCAGTACTTC. It specifies CASSLWGRELVHEQYF.

The rearrangement links TRBV5-1 to TRBJ2-7; tentatively, D is TRBD1 or TRBD2 (5 bases each). V was pared by 4 bases and J by 4 bases, with 21 bases between. CDR1 SGHRS and CDR2 YFSETQ come from the germline V gene. The CDR3 has 16 amino acids. CDR3 nucleotides: TGCGCCAGCAGCACGCGCGTTGGGACGGAGCTATACGAGCAGTACTTC. Amino acids: CASSTRVGTELYEQYF.

The chain couples TRBV6-1 to TRBJ2-7; D ambiguous. V was shortened by 10 bases and J by 6 bases, with 19 bases between the two germline ends. The CDR3 extends over 13 amino acids. Per the germline V gene, CDR1 is MNHNS and CDR2 is SASEGT. The CDR3 region is CATSIMALGEQYF. CDR3 coding DNA: TGTGCCACCTCTATTATGGCCTTGGGCGAGCAGTACTTC.

The chain employs TRBV7-9 and TRBJ2-1; D possibly uses TRBD1 or TRBD2 (5 bases each). CDR1 and CDR2 from the germline V gene are SEHNR and FQNEAQ (reference sequence). V was clipped by 6 bases and J by 3 bases, with 9 bases between them. The CDR3 is 13 residues long. CDR3 nucleotides: TGTGCCAGCAGATGGGGGATCTACAATGAGCAGTTCTTC. It specifies CASRWGIYNEQFF. Full variable domain (remainder filled in from reference TRBV7-9 and TRBJ2-1): DTGVSQNPRHKITKRGQNVTFRCDPISEHNRLYWYRQTLGQGPEFLTYFQNEAQLEKSRLLSDRFSAERPKGSFSTLEIQRTEQGDSAMYLCASRWGIYNEQFFGPGTRLTVL.

The V and J genes are TRBV29-1 and TRBJ2-7, with D possibly being TRBD2 (5 bases). Germline lookup yields CDR1 SQVTM and CDR2 ANQGSEA. This CDR3 is built from 13 residues. V dropped 5 bases and J dropped 2 bases, with 13 bases sitting between them. The CDR3 DNA reads TGCAGCGTTACTAGTCAGCGAGCCTACGAGCAGTACTTC. Translated: CSVTSQRAYEQYF.

This chain uses TRBV6-5 with TRBJ1-5; D perhaps matches TRBD1 (6 bases). Trimming removed 6 bases from V and 3 bases from J, with 15 bases in between. This CDR3 has 15 residues. Germline loops: CDR1 MNHEY, CDR2 SVGAGI. The CDR3 here is CASSPGHTLNQPQHF. The CDR3 DNA reads TGTGCCAGCAGCCCGGGACACACACTCAATCAGCCCCAGCATTTT.

The chain has TRBV5-1 and TRBJ2-7; D unclear. The length of the CDR3 is 14 residues. Germline V gene data show CDR1 as SGHRS and CDR2 as YFSETQ. V was pared by 4 bases and J by 3 bases, with 14 bases between. The CDR3 DNA is TGCGCCAGCAGCGGAACCTCCCTGATCTACGAGCAGTACTTC. Translating it yields CASSGTSLIYEQYF.

V and J are TRBV27 and TRBJ2-7; possibly TRBD1 for D (6 bases). CDR1 and CDR2 from the germline V gene are MNHEY and SMNVEV (reference sequence). The CDR3 has 15 residues. Trimming pared 4 bases from V and 3 bases from J, leaving 16 bases between. The CDR3 nucleotides are TGTGCCAGCAGTTCAGGAAGTGGACAGTTCTACGAGCAGTACTTC. It encodes CASSSGSGQFYEQYF.

This chain links TRBV6-1 with TRBJ2-7; weak D call: TRBD1 (5 bases). V was shortened by 2 bases and J by 3 bases, with 11 bases between the two germline ends. Germline loops: CDR1 MNHNS, CDR2 SASEGT. This CDR3 has 14 amino acids. The CDR3 sequence: CASSELGRFYEQYF. CDR3 DNA sequence: TGTGCCAGCAGTGAATTGGGGCGGTTCTACGAGCAGTACTTC.

As regards this clone: This sample also contains other DNA sequences that code for the same CDR3. This CDR3 is CASSFSRSYEQYF. The DNA for the CDR3 is TGTGCCAGCAGTTTTAGTCGCTCCTACGAGCAGTACTTC. This chain connects TRBV27 to TRBJ2-7; no clear D gene. V lost 3 bases and J lost 0, with 6 bases in between. This CDR3 comprises 13 residues. Germline-derived CDR1 and CDR2 are MNHEY and SMNVEV (reference sequence).

The genes are TRBV19 and TRBJ1-1; TRBD1 matches 7 bases. J gave up 1 base and V 6 bases, and 5 bases lay outside the gene matches. Germline assignment: CDR1 LNHDA and CDR2 SQIVND (reference sequence). This CDR3 spans 14 amino acids. The CDR3 DNA sequence: TGTGCCAGTAGCGACAGGGTTGGGAACACTGAAGCTTTCTTT. As protein: CASSDRVGNTEAFF.